This T cell receptor (beta chain) was recovered during a study of early T cells in non-severe SARS-CoV-2 infection. Study details: Chains were unpaired, as sequencing was done on bulk RNA from unsorted whole blood.

Study-level findings and limits: The VDJdb matching leaned toward anti-spike CD8 responses and overlooked private and CD4 specificities.

Of note for this clonotype: Its antigen is still unknown.

Unique molecular identifiers were attached to individual cDNA molecules. TCRdb processed the 5' RACE reads anew with MiXCR; each CDR3 protein has one entry. The data contain around 84,000 distinct CDR3 sequences, roughly an eighth of them singletons. This CDR3 has 17 residues. Trimming removed 4 bases from V and 0 bases from J; junction bases left unmatched: 7. Germline V gene sequence: CDR1 SGHTA, CDR2 FQGNSA. The chain joins TRBV7-2 to TRBJ2-5, with TRBD2 matching over 11 bases. The specimen was whole blood. The receptor's source is an adult who was a healthcare worker with PCR-confirmed SARS-CoV-2 infection or an uninfected control (not recorded which). For the CDR3, the DNA is TGTGCCAGCAGCTCTGGGACTAGCGGCCGATACCAAGAGACCCAGTACTTC. It yields the protein CASSSGTSGRYQETQYF.